The TCR beta chain under discussion was sequenced for a study of blood T cells in healthy people across ages. Germline V lookup: CDR1 SGHRS, CDR2 YFSETQ. V gave up 0 bases and J gave up 5 bases; unmatched junction bases: 13. The CDR3 covers 18 residues. The second PCR ran roughly 6 to 11 cycles with a sample-barcoded 5' primer and J-beta primers. One entry per CDR3 protein results from TCRdb running MiXCR on the 5' RACE reads. The table shows more than 700,000 distinct CDR3 sequences, with roughly 50% occurring only once. PBMCs were isolated at a quantity of at least 6 million per sample. The sequence was collected from a man at least 80 years old in good health. The J gene is TRBJ2-1, the V gene TRBV5-1, with 8 bases identical to TRBD2. The sample taken for sequencing was blood. In DNA form, the CDR3 reads TGCGCCAGCAGCTTGGCCGGGAGGGCCCCTGCCTACCACAATGAGCAGTTCTTC. It specifies CASSLAGRAPAYHNEQFF.